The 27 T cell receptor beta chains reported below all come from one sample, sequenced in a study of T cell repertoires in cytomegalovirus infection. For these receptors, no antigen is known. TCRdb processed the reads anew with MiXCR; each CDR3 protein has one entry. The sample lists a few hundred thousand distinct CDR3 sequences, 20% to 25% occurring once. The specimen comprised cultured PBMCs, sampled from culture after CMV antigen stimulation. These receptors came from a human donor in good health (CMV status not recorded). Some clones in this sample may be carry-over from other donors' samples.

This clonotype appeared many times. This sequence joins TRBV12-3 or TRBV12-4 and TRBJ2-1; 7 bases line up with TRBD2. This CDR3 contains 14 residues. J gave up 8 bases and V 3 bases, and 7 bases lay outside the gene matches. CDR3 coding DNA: TGTGCCAGCAGTTTCGGCGGGAGCATTCATGAGCAGTTCTTC. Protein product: CASSFGGSIHEQFF.

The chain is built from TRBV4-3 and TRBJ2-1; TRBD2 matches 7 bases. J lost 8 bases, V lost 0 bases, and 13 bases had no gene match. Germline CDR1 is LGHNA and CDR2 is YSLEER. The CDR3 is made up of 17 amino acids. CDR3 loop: CASSQDPAGAYTDEQFF. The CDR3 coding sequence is TGCGCCAGCAGCCAAGATCCTGCGGGAGCCTACACCGATGAGCAGTTCTTC.

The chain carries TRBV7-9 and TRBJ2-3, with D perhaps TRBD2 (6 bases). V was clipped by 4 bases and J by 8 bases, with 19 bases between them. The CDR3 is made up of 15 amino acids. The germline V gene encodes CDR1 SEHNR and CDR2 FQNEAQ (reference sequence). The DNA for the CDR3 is TGTGCCAGCAGCTCGGGAGACGACGTGTGGGCTACGCAGTATTTT. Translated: CASSSGDDVWATQYF.

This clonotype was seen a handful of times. The CDR3: CAISESPYGYTF. The CDR3 nucleotides read TGTGCCATCAGTGAGTCTCCCTATGGCTACACCTTC. V gene TRBV10-3 combines with J gene TRBJ1-2; D is unresolved. The CDR3 runs to 12 residues. CDR1 and CDR2 from the germline V gene are ENHRY and SYGVKD. V lost 0 bases to trimming and J lost 4 bases, with 3 bases between them.

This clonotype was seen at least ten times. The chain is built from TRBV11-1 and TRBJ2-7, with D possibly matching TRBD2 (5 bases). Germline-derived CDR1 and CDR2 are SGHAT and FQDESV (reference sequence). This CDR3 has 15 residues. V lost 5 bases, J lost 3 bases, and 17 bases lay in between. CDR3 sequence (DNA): TGTGCCAGCAGCCCTTTTCGTGTGGAGGTCTACGAGCAGTACTTC. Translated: CASSPFRVEVYEQYF.

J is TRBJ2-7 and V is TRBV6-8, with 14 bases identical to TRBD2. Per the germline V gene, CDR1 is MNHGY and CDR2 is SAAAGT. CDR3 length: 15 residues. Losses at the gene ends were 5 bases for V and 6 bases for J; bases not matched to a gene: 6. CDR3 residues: CASSRLAGGPFEQYV. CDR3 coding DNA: TGTGCCAGCAGTAGACTAGCGGGAGGGCCTTTCGAGCAGTACGTC.

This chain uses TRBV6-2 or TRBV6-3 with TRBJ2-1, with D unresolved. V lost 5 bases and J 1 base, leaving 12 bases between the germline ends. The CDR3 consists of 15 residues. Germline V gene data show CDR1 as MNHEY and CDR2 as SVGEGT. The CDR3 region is CASSAVPLSYNEQFF. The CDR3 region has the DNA TGTGCCAGCAGTGCAGTCCCCTTATCCTACAATGAGCAGTTCTTC.

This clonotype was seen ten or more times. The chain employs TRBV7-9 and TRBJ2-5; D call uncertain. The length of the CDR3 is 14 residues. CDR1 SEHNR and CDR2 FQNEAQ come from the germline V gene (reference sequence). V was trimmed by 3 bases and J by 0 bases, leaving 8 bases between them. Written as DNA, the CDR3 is TGTGCCAGCAGCTTGTCACGGAACCAAGAGACCCAGTACTTC. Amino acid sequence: CASSLSRNQETQYF. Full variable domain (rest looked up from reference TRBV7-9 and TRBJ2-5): DTGVSQNPRHKITKRGQNVTFRCDPISEHNRLYWYRQTLGQGPEFLTYFQNEAQLEKSRLLSDRFSAERPKGSFSTLEIQRTEQGDSAMYLCASSLSRNQETQYFGPGTRLLVL.

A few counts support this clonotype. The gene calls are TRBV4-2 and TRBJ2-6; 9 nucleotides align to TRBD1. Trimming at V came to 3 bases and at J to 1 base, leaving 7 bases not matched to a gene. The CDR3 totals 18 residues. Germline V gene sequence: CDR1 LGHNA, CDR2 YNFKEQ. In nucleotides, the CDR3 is TGTGCCAGCAGCCACCCAAGGACAGGGGATTCTGGGGCCAACGTCCTGACTTTC. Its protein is CASSHPRTGDSGANVLTF.

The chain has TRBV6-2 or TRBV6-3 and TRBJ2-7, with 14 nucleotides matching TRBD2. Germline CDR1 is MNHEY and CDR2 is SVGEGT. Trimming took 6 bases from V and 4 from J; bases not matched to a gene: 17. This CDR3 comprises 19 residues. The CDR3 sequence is CASSPTPTSGRAEEYEQYV. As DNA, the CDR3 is TGTGCCAGCAGCCCAACCCCGACTAGCGGGAGGGCCGAAGAGTACGAGCAGTACGTC.

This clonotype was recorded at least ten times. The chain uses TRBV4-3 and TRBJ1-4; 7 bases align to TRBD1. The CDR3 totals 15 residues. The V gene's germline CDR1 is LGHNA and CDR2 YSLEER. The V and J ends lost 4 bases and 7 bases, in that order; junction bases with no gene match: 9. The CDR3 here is CASSPSTGKVEKLFF. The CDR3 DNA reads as TGCGCCAGCAGCCCATCGACAGGGAAGGTTGAAAAACTGTTTTTT.

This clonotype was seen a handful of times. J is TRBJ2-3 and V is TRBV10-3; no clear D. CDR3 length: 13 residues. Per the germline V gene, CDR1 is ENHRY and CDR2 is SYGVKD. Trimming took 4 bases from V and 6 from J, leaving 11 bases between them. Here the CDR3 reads CAISALLGDTQYF. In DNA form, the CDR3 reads TGTGCCATCAGTGCTTTATTAGGGGATACGCAGTATTTT.

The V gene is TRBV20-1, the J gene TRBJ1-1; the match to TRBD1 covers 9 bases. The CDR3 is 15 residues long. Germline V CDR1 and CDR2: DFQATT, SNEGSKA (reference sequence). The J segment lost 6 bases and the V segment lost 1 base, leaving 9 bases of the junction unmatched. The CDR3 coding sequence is TGCAGTGCTAGAGCCACAACAGGGGGCCGCGCTGAAGCTTTCTTT. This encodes CSARATTGGRAEAFF.

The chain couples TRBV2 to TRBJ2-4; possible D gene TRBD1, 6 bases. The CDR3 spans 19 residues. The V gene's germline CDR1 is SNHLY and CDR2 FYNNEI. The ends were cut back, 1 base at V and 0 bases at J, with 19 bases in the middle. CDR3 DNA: TGTGCCAGCAGTGAAGGAGGACAGAGATCAACCCTAGCCAAAAACATTCAGTACTTC. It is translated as CASSEGGQRSTLAKNIQYF.

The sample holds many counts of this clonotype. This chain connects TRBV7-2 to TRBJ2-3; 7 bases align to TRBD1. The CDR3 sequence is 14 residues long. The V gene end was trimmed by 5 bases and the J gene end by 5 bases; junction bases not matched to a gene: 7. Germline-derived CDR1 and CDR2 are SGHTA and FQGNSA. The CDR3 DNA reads TGTGCCAGCAGCAGGAGACAGGGCGAAGATACGCAGTATTTT. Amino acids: CASSRRQGEDTQYF.

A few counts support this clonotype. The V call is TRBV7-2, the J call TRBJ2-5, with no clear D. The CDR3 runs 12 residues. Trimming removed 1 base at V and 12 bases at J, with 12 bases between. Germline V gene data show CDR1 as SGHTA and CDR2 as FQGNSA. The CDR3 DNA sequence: TGTGCCAGCAGCTTAGTGGAGTCTGGGGAGTACTTC. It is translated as CASSLVESGEYF.

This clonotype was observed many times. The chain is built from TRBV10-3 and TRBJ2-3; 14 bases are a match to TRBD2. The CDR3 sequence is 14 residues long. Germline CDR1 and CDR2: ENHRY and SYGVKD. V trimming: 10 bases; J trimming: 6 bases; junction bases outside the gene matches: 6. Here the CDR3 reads CATGLAGVGDTQYF. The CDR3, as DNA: TGTGCCACGGGACTAGCGGGAGTAGGGGATACGCAGTATTTT.

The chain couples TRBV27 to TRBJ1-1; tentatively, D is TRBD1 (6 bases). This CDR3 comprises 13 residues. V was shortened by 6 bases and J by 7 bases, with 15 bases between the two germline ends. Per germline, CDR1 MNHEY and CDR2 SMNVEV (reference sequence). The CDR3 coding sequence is TGTGCCAGCAGCCTGGACAGCTTTCGTGAAGCTTTCTTT. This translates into CASSLDSFREAFF.

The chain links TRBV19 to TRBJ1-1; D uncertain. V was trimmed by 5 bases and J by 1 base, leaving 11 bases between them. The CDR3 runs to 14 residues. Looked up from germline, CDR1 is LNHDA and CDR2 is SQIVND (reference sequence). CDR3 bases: TGTGCCAGTAGTTTTGAGGGTGGGAACACTGAAGCTTTCTTT. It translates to CASSFEGGNTEAFF.

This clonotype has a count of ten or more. Here the CDR3 reads CASSPGAKRNAFF. In DNA form, the CDR3 reads TGTGCCAGCAGCCCTGGGGCCAAGCGGAACGCTTTCTTT. The chain joins TRBV7-2 to TRBJ1-1, with a possible D match to TRBD1 (5 bases). Per germline, CDR1 SGHTA and CDR2 FQGNSA. With 5 bases removed from V and 11 bases from J, the gap between germline ends came to 18 bases. This CDR3 region has 13 residues.

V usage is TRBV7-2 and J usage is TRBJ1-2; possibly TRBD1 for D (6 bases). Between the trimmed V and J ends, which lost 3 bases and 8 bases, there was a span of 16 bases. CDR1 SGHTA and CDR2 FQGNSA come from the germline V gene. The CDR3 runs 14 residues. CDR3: CASSFPDRGKGYTF. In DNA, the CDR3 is TGTGCCAGCAGCTTCCCGGACAGAGGAAAGGGCTACACCTTC.

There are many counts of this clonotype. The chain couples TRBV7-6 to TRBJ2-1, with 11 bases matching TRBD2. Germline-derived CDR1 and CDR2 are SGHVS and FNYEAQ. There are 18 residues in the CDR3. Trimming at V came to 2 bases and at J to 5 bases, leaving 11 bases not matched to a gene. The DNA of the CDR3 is TGTGCCAGCAGCTTATTTCGGTCCCCGGGACTAGCGGACAATGAGCAGTTCTTC. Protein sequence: CASSLFRSPGLADNEQFF.

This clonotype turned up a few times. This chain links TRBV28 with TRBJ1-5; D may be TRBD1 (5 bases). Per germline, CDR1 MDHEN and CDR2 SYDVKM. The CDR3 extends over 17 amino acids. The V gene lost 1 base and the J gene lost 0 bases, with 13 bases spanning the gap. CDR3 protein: CASSLSTRQYSNQPQHF. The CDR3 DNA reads TGTGCCAGCAGTTTATCAACTCGACAGTATAGCAATCAGCCCCAGCATTTT.

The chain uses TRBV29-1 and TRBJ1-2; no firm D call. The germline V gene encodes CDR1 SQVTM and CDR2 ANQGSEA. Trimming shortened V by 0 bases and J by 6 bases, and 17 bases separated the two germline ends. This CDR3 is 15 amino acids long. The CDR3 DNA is TGCAGCGTTGAAGATCCTGAGGGTGTTATTGATGGCTACACCTTC. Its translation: CSVEDPEGVIDGYTF.

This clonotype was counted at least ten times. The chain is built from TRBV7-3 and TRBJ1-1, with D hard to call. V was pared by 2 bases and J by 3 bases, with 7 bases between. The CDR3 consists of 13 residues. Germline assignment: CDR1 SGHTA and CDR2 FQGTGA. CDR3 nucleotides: TGTGCCAGCAGCTTACGGGTTGACACTGAAGCTTTCTTT. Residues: CASSLRVDTEAFF.

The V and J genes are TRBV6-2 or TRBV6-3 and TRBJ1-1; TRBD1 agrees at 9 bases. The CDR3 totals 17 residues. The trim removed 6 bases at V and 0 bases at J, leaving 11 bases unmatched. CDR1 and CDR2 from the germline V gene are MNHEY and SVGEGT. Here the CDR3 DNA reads TGTGCCAGCAGCGACCGGACAGGGGCGAGAATGAACACTGAAGCTTTCTTT. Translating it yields CASSDRTGARMNTEAFF.

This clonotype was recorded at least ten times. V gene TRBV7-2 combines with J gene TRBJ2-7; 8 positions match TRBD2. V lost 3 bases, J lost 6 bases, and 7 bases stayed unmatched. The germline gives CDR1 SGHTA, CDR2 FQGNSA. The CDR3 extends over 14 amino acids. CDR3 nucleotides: TGTGCCAGCAGCTTTACAGCGGGAGAGTCCGAGCAGTACTTC. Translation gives CASSFTAGESEQYF.